Detailed here is one T cell receptor beta chain. The antigen it binds to is not known. A much larger clone sits a single nucleotide away, making a read error possible. The data derive from a study of T cell repertoires in cytomegalovirus infection (dated by TCRdb to about 2019). Some background on the complete study: Donor HLA type was relevant to the analysis, as public TCR beta signatures indicated carriage of CMV infection together with the matching HLA type.

General study outcomes and caveats: In both this cohort and an independent roughly 360-donor cohort, the cumulative frequency of public TCR beta family members distinguished carriers of CMV infection plus the relevant HLA type. The ex vivo response was dominated by HLA-C-restricted CMV-specific TCR beta clonotypes, and the single most frequent clonotype in two of eight donors was supplied by these HLA-C-restricted clonotypes.

From a lookup of the germline V gene, CDR1 and CDR2 are SGHTA and FQGNSA. Trimming at the junction amounts to 1 base on V and 6 bases on J, and the germline ends lie 16 bases apart. There are 16 amino acids in the CDR3, from cysteine to phenylalanine inclusive. Left in the record is the CDR3 DNA by itself, 48 bases read in frame from the first base. The instrument given in TCRdb is Illumina HiSeq 1500. TCRdb reanalyzed the raw reads on its own, using fastp at Q25 for trimming and MiXCR for clone calling, and kept in-frame beta chains. For every CDR3 protein sequence, its rows merge into one entry that carries the most common genes and DNA. For this sample there are hundreds of thousands of distinct CDR3 sequences; 24% appear just once. The ten largest clonotypes hold around 7.6% of the sample.

The chain is encoded by TRBV7-2 joined to TRBJ2-1; too little of a D gene remains to name it. The sequence derives from a human donor in good health (CMV status not recorded). Some clones in this sample may be carry-over from other donors' samples. The sample taken for sequencing was CD8+ T cells from PBMCs. The CDR3 loop reads CASSLVHPADCNEQFF. The nucleotides read TGTGCCAGCAGCTTAGTTCATCCGGCAGATTGCAATGAGCAGTTCTTC. The CDR3 plus the reference TRBV7-2 and TRBJ2-1 genes for the other parts give the full variable domain: GAGVSQSPSNKVTEKGKDVELRCDPISGHTALYWYRQSLGQGLEFLIYFQGNSAPDKSGLPSDRFSAERTGGSVSTLTIQRTQQEDSAVYLCASSLVHPADCNEQFFGPGTRLTVL.